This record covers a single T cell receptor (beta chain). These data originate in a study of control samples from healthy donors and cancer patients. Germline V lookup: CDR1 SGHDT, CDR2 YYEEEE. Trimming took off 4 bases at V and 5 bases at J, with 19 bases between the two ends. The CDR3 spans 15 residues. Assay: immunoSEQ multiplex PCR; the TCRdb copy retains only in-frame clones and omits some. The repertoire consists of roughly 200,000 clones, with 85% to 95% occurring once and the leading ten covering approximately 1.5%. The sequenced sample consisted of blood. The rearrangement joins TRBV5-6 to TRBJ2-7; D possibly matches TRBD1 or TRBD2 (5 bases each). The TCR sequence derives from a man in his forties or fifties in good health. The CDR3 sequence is CASSAWHEGSHEQYV. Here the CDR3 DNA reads TGTGCCAGCAGCGCGTGGCACGAGGGGTCCCACGAGCAGTACGTC.